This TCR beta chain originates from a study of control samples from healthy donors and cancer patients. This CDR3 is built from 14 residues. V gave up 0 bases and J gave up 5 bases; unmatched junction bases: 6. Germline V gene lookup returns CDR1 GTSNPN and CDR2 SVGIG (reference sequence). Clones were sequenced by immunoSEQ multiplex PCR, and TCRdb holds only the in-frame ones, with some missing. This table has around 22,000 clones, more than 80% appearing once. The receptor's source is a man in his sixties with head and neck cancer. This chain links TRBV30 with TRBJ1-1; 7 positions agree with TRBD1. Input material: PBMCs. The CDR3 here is CAWSVWGQWTEAFF. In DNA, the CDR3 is TGTGCCTGGAGTGTCTGGGGACAGTGGACTGAAGCTTTCTTT.